Listed below are T cell receptor beta chains from one sample, sequenced in a study of T cell repertoires and HLA-DP antigens. The data were produced by immunoSEQ multiplex PCR, yet TCRdb's version contains in-frame clones alone and is incomplete. Of 65,000 to 95,000 clones listed, around 80% are singletons. For these TCRs, the target antigens are not known. Sequencing was done on a sample of CD4+ T cells from PBMCs. Source of these receptors: a man aged 55 to 70 in good health and CMV-seronegative. Each CDR3 is given with its conserved first and last residue. A D gene is named only where the DNA matches it firmly. For some rows the clone size is stated as once, few or many, or as a class when expanded; others skip it.

clone size: -; J gene: TRBJ1-5; V gene: TRBV19; CDR3 length: 14; D gene: -; CDR3 protein: CASSIRERNQPQHF; CDR3 DNA: TGTGCCAGTAGTATCAGGGAGAGGAATCAGCCCCAGCATTTT
clone size: once; J gene: TRBJ1-5; V gene: TRBV19; CDR3 length: 13; D gene: -; CDR3 protein: CATSTGFNQPQHF; CDR3 DNA: TGTGCCACCAGCACAGGGTTCAATCAGCCCCAGCATTTT
clone size: -; J gene: TRBJ1-5; V gene: TRBV18; CDR3 length: 14; D gene: TRBD1; CDR3 protein: CASSPGTGSQPQHF; CDR3 DNA: TGTGCCAGCTCACCCGGGACAGGGAGTCAGCCCCAGCATTTT
clone size: -; J gene: TRBJ2-2; V gene: TRBV7-2; CDR3 length: 15; D gene: TRBD1; CDR3 protein: CASSTRQGVTGELFF; CDR3 DNA: TGTGCCAGCAGCACCCGACAGGGGGTGACCGGGGAGCTGTTTTTT
clone size: -; J gene: TRBJ2-3; V gene: TRBV30; CDR3 length: 13; D gene: -; CDR3 protein: CAWSVSLVDTQYF; CDR3 DNA: TGTGCCTGGAGTGTATCTCTGGTAGATACGCAGTATTTT
clone size: -; J gene: TRBJ1-2; V gene: TRBV4-3; CDR3 length: 16; D gene: TRBD1; CDR3 protein: CASSQDRQGSNYGYTF; CDR3 DNA: TGCGCCAGCAGCCAAGATCGACAGGGGAGCAACTATGGCTACACCTTC
clone size: -; J gene: TRBJ1-6; V gene: TRBV7-9; CDR3 length: 14; D gene: TRBD1; CDR3 protein: CASSSTGDNSPLHF; CDR3 DNA: TGTGCCAGCAGCTCGACAGGGGATAATTCACCCCTCCACTTT
clone size: many; J gene: TRBJ1-2; V gene: TRBV4-2; CDR3 length: 13; D gene: -; CDR3 protein: CASSQDPEAPYTF; CDR3 DNA: TGTGCCAGCAGCCAAGATCCCGAGGCTCCCTACACCTTC
clone size: -; J gene: TRBJ1-6; V gene: TRBV10-2; CDR3 length: 15; D gene: -; CDR3 protein: CASSEEAGRGSPLHF; CDR3 DNA: TGCGCCAGCAGTGAGGAGGCAGGACGAGGCTCACCCCTCCACTTT
clone size: -; J gene: TRBJ2-5; V gene: TRBV2; CDR3 length: 13; D gene: -; CDR3 protein: CAGTDWPVETQYF; CDR3 DNA: TGTGCCGGAACGGACTGGCCCGTGGAGACCCAGTACTTC
clone size: few; J gene: TRBJ1-1; V gene: TRBV7-8; CDR3 length: 17; D gene: -; CDR3 protein: CASSLAGGRAGGVEAFF; CDR3 DNA: TGTGCCAGCAGCTTAGCCGGTGGTAGGGCGGGGGGTGTTGAAGCTTTCTTT
clone size: -; J gene: TRBJ2-1; V gene: TRBV5-1; CDR3 length: 17; D gene: -; CDR3 protein: CASSLVFAGGAHNEQFF; CDR3 DNA: TGCGCCAGCAGCTTGGTTTTTGCAGGGGGGGCACACAATGAGCAGTTCTTC
clone size: -; J gene: TRBJ1-2; V gene: TRBV28; CDR3 length: 13; D gene: -; CDR3 protein: CASSPPGRSGYTF; CDR3 DNA: TGTGCCAGCAGTCCCCCGGGGCGCTCTGGCTACACCTTC
clone size: -; J gene: TRBJ1-1; V gene: TRBV19; CDR3 length: 15; D gene: -; CDR3 protein: CASRRVAGEGTEAFF; CDR3 DNA: TGTGCCAGTAGAAGGGTGGCAGGAGAGGGCACTGAAGCTTTCTTT
clone size: -; J gene: TRBJ2-3; V gene: TRBV5-1; CDR3 length: 18; D gene: TRBD2; CDR3 protein: CASSLAPSGGAGTDTQYF; CDR3 DNA: TGCGCCAGCAGCTTGGCCCCTAGCGGGGGGGCCGGAACAGATACGCAGTATTTT
clone size: -; J gene: TRBJ2-7; V gene: TRBV6-6; CDR3 length: 14; D gene: -; CDR3 protein: CASISKGNAYEQYF; CDR3 DNA: TGTGCCAGCATCTCAAAGGGGAATGCCTACGAGCAGTACTTC
clone size: -; J gene: TRBJ1-2; V gene: TRBV15; CDR3 length: 14; D gene: -; CDR3 protein: CATSSHQVSAAYTF; CDR3 DNA: TGTGCCACCAGCAGCCACCAGGTCTCCGCCGCCTACACCTTC
clone size: -; J gene: TRBJ2-6; V gene: TRBV11-2; CDR3 length: 15; D gene: -; CDR3 protein: CASTVVLSGANVLTF; CDR3 DNA: TGTGCCAGCACCGTCGTACTCTCTGGGGCCAACGTCCTGACTTTC
clone size: -; J gene: TRBJ2-1; V gene: TRBV4-3; CDR3 length: 13; D gene: -; CDR3 protein: CASSQVGYNEQFF; CDR3 DNA: TGCGCCAGCAGCCAAGTCGGCTACAATGAGCAGTTCTTC
clone size: -; J gene: TRBJ1-2; V gene: TRBV4-3; CDR3 length: 16; D gene: -; CDR3 protein: CASSHVTTGGNYGYTF; CDR3 DNA: TGCGCCAGCAGCCACGTTACTACTGGCGGAAACTATGGCTACACCTTC
clone size: -; J gene: TRBJ1-3; V gene: TRBV5-1; CDR3 length: 17; D gene: -; CDR3 protein: CASSLESGISSGNTIYF; CDR3 DNA: TGCGCCAGCAGCTTGGAATCTGGGATCAGCTCTGGAAACACCATATATTTT
clone size: few; J gene: TRBJ1-4; V gene: TRBV19; CDR3 length: 13; D gene: -; CDR3 protein: CATRRGEYEKLFF; CDR3 DNA: TGTGCCACTAGGCGGGGCGAGTATGAAAAACTGTTTTTT
clone size: -; J gene: TRBJ2-5; V gene: TRBV30; CDR3 length: 13; D gene: -; CDR3 protein: CAWSLGPKETQYF; CDR3 DNA: TGTGCCTGGAGTCTGGGACCTAAAGAGACCCAGTACTTC
clone size: -; J gene: TRBJ2-3; V gene: TRBV7-9; CDR3 length: 11; D gene: -; CDR3 protein: CASSYTDTQYF; CDR3 DNA: TGTGCCAGCAGCTACACAGATACGCAGTATTTT
clone size: -; J gene: TRBJ1-2; V gene: TRBV7-2; CDR3 length: 14; D gene: -; CDR3 protein: CASSLFGTFDGYTF; CDR3 DNA: TGTGCCAGCAGCTTATTCGGTACGTTCGATGGCTACACCTTC
clone size: -; J gene: TRBJ1-1; V gene: TRBV15; CDR3 length: 13; D gene: -; CDR3 protein: CATSRDERTEAFF; CDR3 DNA: TGTGCCACCAGCAGAGATGAAAGGACTGAAGCTTTCTTT
clone size: -; J gene: TRBJ1-5; V gene: TRBV7-2; CDR3 length: 13; D gene: -; CDR3 protein: CASSLEDGLPQHF; CDR3 DNA: TGTGCCAGCAGCTTAGAGGACGGCCTCCCCCAGCATTTT
clone size: -; J gene: TRBJ2-2; V gene: TRBV18; CDR3 length: 18; D gene: TRBD2; CDR3 protein: CASSSASLAGVSTGELFF; CDR3 DNA: TGTGCCAGCTCTTCCGCCTCTCTAGCGGGAGTGTCCACCGGGGAGCTGTTTTTT
clone size: once; J gene: TRBJ1-2; V gene: TRBV27; CDR3 length: 13; D gene: -; CDR3 protein: CASSLTSGHGYTF; CDR3 DNA: TGTGCCAGCAGTTTAACGTCAGGGCATGGCTACACCTTC
clone size: -; J gene: TRBJ2-5; V gene: TRBV5-6; CDR3 length: 19; D gene: TRBD2; CDR3 protein: CASSSSKISGGGPRETQYF; CDR3 DNA: TGTGCCAGCAGCTCCTCGAAGATTAGCGGGGGGGGCCCTAGGGAGACCCAGTACTTC
clone size: -; J gene: TRBJ1-2; V gene: TRBV9; CDR3 length: 14; D gene: -; CDR3 protein: CASSVDTTNYGYTF; CDR3 DNA: TGTGCCAGCAGCGTGGACACCACTAACTATGGCTACACCTTC
clone size: -; J gene: TRBJ2-1; V gene: TRBV5-4; CDR3 length: 16; D gene: TRBD2; CDR3 protein: CASSSLAGVSYNEQFF; CDR3 DNA: TGTGCCAGCAGCTCACTAGCGGGGGTCTCCTACAATGAGCAGTTCTTC
clone size: many; J gene: TRBJ2-3; V gene: TRBV2; CDR3 length: 14; D gene: -; CDR3 protein: CASSDGQGRGTQYF; CDR3 DNA: TGTGCCAGCAGTGATGGGCAGGGGCGGGGTACGCAGTATTTT
clone size: few; J gene: TRBJ2-7; V gene: TRBV5-4; CDR3 length: 15; D gene: TRBD2; CDR3 protein: CASSRDGGRSYEQYF; CDR3 DNA: TGTGCCAGCAGCCGAGACGGGGGGAGGTCCTACGAGCAGTACTTC
clone size: -; J gene: TRBJ2-2; V gene: TRBV6-1; CDR3 length: 14; D gene: TRBD2; CDR3 protein: CASSALAATGELFF; CDR3 DNA: TGTGCCAGCAGTGCCCTAGCGGCCACCGGGGAGCTGTTTTTT
clone size: -; J gene: TRBJ2-3; V gene: TRBV5-8; CDR3 length: 15; D gene: TRBD1; CDR3 protein: CASSRTGTVTDTQYF; CDR3 DNA: TGTGCCAGCAGCAGGACAGGGACGGTGACAGATACGCAGTATTTT
clone size: once; J gene: TRBJ1-6; V gene: TRBV27; CDR3 length: 17; D gene: TRBD1; CDR3 protein: CASTRGQGSSYNSPLHF; CDR3 DNA: TGTGCCAGCACCCGTGGACAGGGCAGCTCCTATAATTCACCCCTCCACTTT
clone size: -; J gene: TRBJ2-3; V gene: TRBV7-2; CDR3 length: 16; D gene: TRBD2; CDR3 protein: CASSLRLAGVSDTQYF; CDR3 DNA: TGTGCCAGCAGCCTGCGACTAGCGGGAGTATCGGATACGCAGTATTTT
clone size: -; J gene: TRBJ1-4; V gene: TRBV5-1; CDR3 length: 14; D gene: -; CDR3 protein: CASSPTGPNEKLFF; CDR3 DNA: TGCGCCAGCAGCCCGACAGGCCCTAATGAAAAACTGTTTTTT
clone size: -; J gene: TRBJ2-5; V gene: TRBV5-6; CDR3 length: 13; D gene: TRBD1; CDR3 protein: CASSVSRGETQYF; CDR3 DNA: TGTGCCAGCAGCGTGTCCAGGGGGGAGACCCAGTACTTC
clone size: -; J gene: TRBJ2-1; V gene: TRBV6-5; CDR3 length: 15; D gene: TRBD2; CDR3 protein: CASSILAEVDNEQFF; CDR3 DNA: TGTGCCAGCAGTATACTAGCGGAGGTCGACAATGAGCAGTTCTTC
clone size: -; J gene: TRBJ1-1; V gene: TRBV6-4; CDR3 length: 15; D gene: TRBD1; CDR3 protein: CASAPETGIDTEAFF; CDR3 DNA: TGTGCCAGCGCACCAGAGACAGGGATAGACACTGAAGCTTTCTTT
clone size: few; J gene: TRBJ2-5; V gene: TRBV15; CDR3 length: 17; D gene: TRBD2; CDR3 protein: CATSREGLAGVQETQYF; CDR3 DNA: TGTGCCACCAGCAGAGAGGGACTAGCGGGAGTTCAAGAGACCCAGTACTTC
clone size: -; J gene: TRBJ1-1; V gene: TRBV30; CDR3 length: 14; D gene: -; CDR3 protein: CAWRRTLQNTEAFF; CDR3 DNA: TGTGCCTGGAGACGAACCTTACAGAACACTGAAGCTTTCTTT
clone size: few; J gene: TRBJ1-1; V gene: TRBV11-3; CDR3 length: 13; D gene: -; CDR3 protein: CASSLDRSAEAFF; CDR3 DNA: TGTGCCAGCAGCTTAGATCGGTCGGCTGAAGCTTTCTTT
clone size: -; J gene: TRBJ1-1; V gene: TRBV7-2; CDR3 length: 13; D gene: -; CDR3 protein: CASSLGQLFEAFF; CDR3 DNA: TGTGCCAGCAGCTTAGGTCAGCTATTTGAAGCTTTCTTT
clone size: -; J gene: TRBJ2-3; V gene: TRBV19; CDR3 length: 15; D gene: TRBD1; CDR3 protein: CASSDSSQGADTQYF; CDR3 DNA: TGTGCCAGTAGTGACTCGTCTCAGGGGGCAGATACGCAGTATTTT
clone size: -; J gene: TRBJ2-7; V gene: TRBV6-6; CDR3 length: 15; D gene: TRBD1; CDR3 protein: CASSYTLTGGDEQYF; CDR3 DNA: TGTGCCAGCAGTTACACCTTGACAGGGGGCGACGAGCAGTACTTC
clone size: -; J gene: TRBJ1-2; V gene: TRBV6-6; CDR3 length: 14; D gene: TRBD1; CDR3 protein: CASRVGQGIYGYTF; CDR3 DNA: TGTGCCAGCAGAGTCGGACAGGGAATCTATGGCTACACCTTC
clone size: -; J gene: TRBJ1-1; V gene: TRBV7-3; CDR3 length: 14; D gene: -; CDR3 protein: CASSPGAPNTEAFF; CDR3 DNA: TGTGCCAGCAGCCCAGGGGCCCCGAACACTGAAGCTTTCTTT
clone size: -; J gene: TRBJ1-2; V gene: TRBV5-4; CDR3 length: 18; D gene: -; CDR3 protein: CASSSSTGGRLGPYGYTF; CDR3 DNA: TGTGCCAGCAGCTCTAGCACCGGGGGGCGCTTGGGTCCCTATGGCTACACCTTC
clone size: -; J gene: TRBJ2-1; V gene: TRBV29-1; CDR3 length: 12; D gene: -; CDR3 protein: CSGFGTYNEQFF; CDR3 DNA: TGCTCGGGGTTTGGTACCTACAATGAGCAGTTCTTC
clone size: -; J gene: TRBJ1-2; V gene: TRBV4-3; CDR3 length: 14; D gene: -; CDR3 protein: CASSQVSGSYGYTF; CDR3 DNA: TGCGCCAGCAGCCAAGTATCGGGCAGTTATGGCTACACCTTC
clone size: -; J gene: TRBJ1-1; V gene: TRBV7-2; CDR3 length: 16; D gene: -; CDR3 protein: CASSPLDWYMNTEAFF; CDR3 DNA: TGTGCCAGCAGCCCCTTAGACTGGTACATGAACACTGAAGCTTTCTTT